Described below is a single T cell receptor (beta chain) sequence and its context. Sequencing used immunoSEQ multiplex PCR; TCRdb keeps in-frame clones, though not all of them. The table lists 40,000 to 45,000 clones, 75% to 90% of them singletons. The CDR3 sequence is 12 residues long. Germline V gene lookup returns CDR1 SEHNR and CDR2 FQNEAQ (reference sequence). Between the trimmed V and J ends, which lost 8 bases and 1 base, there was a span of 6 bases. This record comes from a study of OX40 agonist ivuxolimab in advanced cancers. The J gene is TRBJ1-3, the V gene TRBV7-9; no clear D gene. The sequence was collected from an adult with an advanced solid tumor such as melanoma, head and neck, liver or kidney cancer. Sequencing was performed on CD4+ or CD8+ T cells sorted from blood, taken in a trial of the OX40 agonist ivuxolimab. CDR3 sequence (DNA): TGTGCCAGCGGGAGGTCTGGAAACACCATATATTTT. This translates into CASGRSGNTIYF.